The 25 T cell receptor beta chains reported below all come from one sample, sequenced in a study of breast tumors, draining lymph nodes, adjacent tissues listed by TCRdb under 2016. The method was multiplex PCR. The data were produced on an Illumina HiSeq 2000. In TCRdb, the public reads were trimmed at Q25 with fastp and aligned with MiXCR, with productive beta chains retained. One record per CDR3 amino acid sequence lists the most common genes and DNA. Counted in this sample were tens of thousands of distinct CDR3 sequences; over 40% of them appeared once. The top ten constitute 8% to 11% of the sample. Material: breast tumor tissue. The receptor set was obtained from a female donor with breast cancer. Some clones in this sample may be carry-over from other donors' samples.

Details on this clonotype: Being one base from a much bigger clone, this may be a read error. CDR3 coding DNA: TGTGCCAGCAACTCCCCGCCCGAGCGAGAGACCCAGCACTTC. Translation: CASNSPPERETQHF. The V and J genes are TRBV6-2 or TRBV6-3 and TRBJ2-5, with D hard to call. Germline CDR1 MNHEY, CDR2 SVGEGT. The CDR3 loop spans 14 amino acids.

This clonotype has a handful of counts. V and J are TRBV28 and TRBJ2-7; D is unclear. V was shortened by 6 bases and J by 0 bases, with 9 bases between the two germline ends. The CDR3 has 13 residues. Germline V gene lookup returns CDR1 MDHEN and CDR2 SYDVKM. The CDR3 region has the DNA TGTGCCAGCAGCAGGACGGGCTCCTACGAGCAGTACTTC. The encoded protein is CASSRTGSYEQYF.

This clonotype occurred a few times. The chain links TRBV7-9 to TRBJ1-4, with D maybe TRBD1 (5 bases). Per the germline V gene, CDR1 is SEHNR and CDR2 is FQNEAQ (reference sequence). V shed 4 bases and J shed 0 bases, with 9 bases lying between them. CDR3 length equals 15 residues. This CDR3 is CASSWPGTTNEKLFF. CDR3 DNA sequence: TGTGCCAGCAGCTGGCCAGGGACAACTAATGAAAAACTGTTTTTT. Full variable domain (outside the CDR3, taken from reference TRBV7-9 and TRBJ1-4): DTGVSQNPRHKITKRGQNVTFRCDPISEHNRLYWYRQTLGQGPEFLTYFQNEAQLEKSRLLSDRFSAERPKGSFSTLEIQRTEQGDSAMYLCASSWPGTTNEKLFFGSGTQLSVL.

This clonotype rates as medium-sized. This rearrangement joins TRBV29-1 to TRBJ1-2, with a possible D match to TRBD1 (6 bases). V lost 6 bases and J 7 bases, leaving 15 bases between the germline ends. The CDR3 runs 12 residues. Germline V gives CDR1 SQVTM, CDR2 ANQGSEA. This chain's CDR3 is CSVGDIFSGYTF. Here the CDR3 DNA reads TGCAGCGTAGGGGACATCTTCAGTGGCTACACCTTC. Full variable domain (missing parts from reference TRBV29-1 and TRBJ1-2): SAVISQKPSRDICQRGTSLTIQCQVDSQVTMMFWYRQQPGQSLTLIATANQGSEATYESGFVIDKFPISRPNLTFSTLTVSNMSPEDSSIYLCSVGDIFSGYTFGSGTRLTVV.

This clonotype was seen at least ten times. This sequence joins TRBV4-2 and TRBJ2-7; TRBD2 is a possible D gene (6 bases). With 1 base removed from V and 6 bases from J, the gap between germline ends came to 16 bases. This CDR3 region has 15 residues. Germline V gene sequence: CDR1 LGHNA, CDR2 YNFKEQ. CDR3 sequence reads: CASSQVGGRPPEQYF. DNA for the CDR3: TGTGCCAGCAGCCAAGTTGGAGGGAGACCTCCCGAGCAGTACTTC.

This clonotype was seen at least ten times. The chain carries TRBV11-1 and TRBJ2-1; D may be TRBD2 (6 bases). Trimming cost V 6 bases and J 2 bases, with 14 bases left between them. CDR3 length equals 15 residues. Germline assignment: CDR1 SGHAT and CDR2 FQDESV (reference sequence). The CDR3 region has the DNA TGTGCCAGCAGACTAGGAAGGACTACCTACAATGAGCAGTTCTTC. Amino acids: CASRLGRTTYNEQFF.

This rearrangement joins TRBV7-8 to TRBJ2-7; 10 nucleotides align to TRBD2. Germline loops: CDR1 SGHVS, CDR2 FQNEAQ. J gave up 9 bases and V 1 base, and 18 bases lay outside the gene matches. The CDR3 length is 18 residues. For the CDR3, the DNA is TGTGCCAGCAGCTTAGATGCTAGCGGGAGTGCAATCCCCGCCGCGCAGTACTTC. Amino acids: CASSLDASGSAIPAAQYF.

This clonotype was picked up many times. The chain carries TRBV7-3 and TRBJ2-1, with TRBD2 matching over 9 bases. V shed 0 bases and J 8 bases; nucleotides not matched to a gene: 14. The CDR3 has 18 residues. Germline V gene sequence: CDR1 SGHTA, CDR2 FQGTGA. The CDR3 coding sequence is TGTGCCAGCAGCTTAACCTCATCGCGAGCGGGAGGTTTTCATGAGCAGTTCTTC. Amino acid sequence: CASSLTSSRAGGFHEQFF.

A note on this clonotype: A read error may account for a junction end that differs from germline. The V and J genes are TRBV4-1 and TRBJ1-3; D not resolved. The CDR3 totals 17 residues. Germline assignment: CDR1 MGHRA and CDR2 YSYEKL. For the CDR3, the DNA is TGCGCCAGCAGCCAAGATCGCACAGTCCGCTCTGGAAACACCATATACTTT. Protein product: CASSQDRTVRSGNTIYF.

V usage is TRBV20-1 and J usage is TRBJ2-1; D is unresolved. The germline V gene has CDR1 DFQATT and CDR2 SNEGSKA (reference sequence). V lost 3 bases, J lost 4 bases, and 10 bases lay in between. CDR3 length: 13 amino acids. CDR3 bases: TGCAGTGCTAGGCGCGTCAATTACAATGAGCAGTTCTTC. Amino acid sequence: CSARRVNYNEQFF.

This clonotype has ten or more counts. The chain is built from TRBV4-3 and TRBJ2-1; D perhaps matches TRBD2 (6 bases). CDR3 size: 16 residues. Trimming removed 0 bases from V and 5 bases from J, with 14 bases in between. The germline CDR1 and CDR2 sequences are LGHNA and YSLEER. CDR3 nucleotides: TGCGCCAGCAGCCAAGATCACCTCCTAGCGAACAATGAGCAGTTCTTC. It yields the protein CASSQDHLLANNEQFF.

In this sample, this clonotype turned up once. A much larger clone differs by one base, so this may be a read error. CDR3 protein: CASSSQTGFTEAYF. CDR3 DNA sequence: TGTGCCAGCAGCTCGCAAACAGGGTTCACTGAAGCTTACTTT. The rearrangement joins TRBV7-3 to TRBJ1-1; possibly TRBD1 for D (6 bases). Germline values: CDR1 SGHTA, CDR2 FQGTGA. The CDR3 covers 14 residues.

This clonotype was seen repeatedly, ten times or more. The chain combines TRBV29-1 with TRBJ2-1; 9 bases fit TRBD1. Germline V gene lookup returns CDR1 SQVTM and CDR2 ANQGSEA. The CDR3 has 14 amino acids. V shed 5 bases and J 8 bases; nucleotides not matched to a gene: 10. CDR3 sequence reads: CSVSRDRDYDEQFF. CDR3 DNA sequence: TGCAGCGTTTCCCGGGACAGGGATTATGATGAGCAGTTCTTC.

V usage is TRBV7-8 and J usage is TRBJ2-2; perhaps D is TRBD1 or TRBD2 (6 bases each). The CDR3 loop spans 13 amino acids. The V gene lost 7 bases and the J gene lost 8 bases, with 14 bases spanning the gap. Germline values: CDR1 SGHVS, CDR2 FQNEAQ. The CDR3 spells CASTLGGTGELFF. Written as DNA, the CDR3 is TGTGCCAGCACCCTAGGGGGGACAGGGGAGCTGTTTTTT.

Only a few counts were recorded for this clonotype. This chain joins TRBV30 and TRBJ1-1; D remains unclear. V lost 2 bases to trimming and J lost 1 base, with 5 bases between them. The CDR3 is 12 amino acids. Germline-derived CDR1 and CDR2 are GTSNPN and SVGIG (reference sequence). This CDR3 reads CAWSPQNTEAFF. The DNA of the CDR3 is TGTGCCTGGAGTCCCCAGAACACTGAAGCTTTCTTT.

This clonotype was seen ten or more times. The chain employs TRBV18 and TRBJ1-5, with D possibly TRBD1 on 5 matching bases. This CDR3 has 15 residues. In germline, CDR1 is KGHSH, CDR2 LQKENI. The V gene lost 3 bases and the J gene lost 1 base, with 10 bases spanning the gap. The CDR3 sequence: CASSPLQGSNQPQHF. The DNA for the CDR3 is TGTGCCAGCTCACCCCTTCAGGGAAGCAATCAGCCCCAGCATTTT. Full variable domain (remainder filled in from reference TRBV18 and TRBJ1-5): NAGVMQNPRHLVRRRGQEARLRCSPMKGHSHVYWYRQLPEEGLKFMVYLQKENIIDESGMPKERFSAEFPKEGPSILRIQQVVRGDSAAYFCASSPLQGSNQPQHFGDGTRLSIL.

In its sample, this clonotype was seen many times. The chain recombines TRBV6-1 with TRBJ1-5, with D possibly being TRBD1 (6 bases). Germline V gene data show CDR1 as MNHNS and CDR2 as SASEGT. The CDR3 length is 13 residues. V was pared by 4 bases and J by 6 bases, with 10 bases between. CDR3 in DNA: TGTGCCAGCAGTGCTACAGGGAGTCAGCCCCAGCATTTT. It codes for CASSATGSQPQHF.

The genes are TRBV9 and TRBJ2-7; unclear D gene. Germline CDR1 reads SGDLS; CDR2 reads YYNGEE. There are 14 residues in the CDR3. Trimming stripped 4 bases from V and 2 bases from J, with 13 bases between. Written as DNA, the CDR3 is TGTGCCAGCAGCCCGGGTTTTGGGGCCTACGAGCAGTACTTC. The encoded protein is CASSPGFGAYEQYF.

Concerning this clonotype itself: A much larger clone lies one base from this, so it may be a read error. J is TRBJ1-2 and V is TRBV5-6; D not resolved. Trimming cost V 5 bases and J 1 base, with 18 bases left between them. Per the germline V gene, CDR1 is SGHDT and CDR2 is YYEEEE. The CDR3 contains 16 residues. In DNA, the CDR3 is TGTGCCAGCAGTCGGGATACAGCGGCCCATAACTATGGCTACACCTTC. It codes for CASSRDTAAHNYGYTF.

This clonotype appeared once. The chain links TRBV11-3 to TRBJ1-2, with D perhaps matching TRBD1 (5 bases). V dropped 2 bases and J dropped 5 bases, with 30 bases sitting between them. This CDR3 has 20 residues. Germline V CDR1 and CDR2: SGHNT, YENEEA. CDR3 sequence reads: CASSLTGRRSYNERGYGYTF. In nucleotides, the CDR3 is TGTGCCAGCAGCTTAACGGGCAGACGCTCCTACAATGAGCGGGGGTATGGCTACACCTTC.

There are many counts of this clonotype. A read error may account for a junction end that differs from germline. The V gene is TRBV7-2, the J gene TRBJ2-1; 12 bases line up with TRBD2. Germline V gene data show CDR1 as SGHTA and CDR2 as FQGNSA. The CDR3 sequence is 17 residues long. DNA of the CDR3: TGTGCCAGCAGCGCCCATCTAGCGGGAGGGACCTACAATGAGCGGTTCTTC. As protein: CASSAHLAGGTYNERFF.

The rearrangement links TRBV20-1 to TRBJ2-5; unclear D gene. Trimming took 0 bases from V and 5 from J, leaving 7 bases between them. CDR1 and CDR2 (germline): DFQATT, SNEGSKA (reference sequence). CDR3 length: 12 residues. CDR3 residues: CSARDHRETQYF. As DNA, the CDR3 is TGCAGTGCTAGAGATCATAGGGAGACCCAGTACTTC.

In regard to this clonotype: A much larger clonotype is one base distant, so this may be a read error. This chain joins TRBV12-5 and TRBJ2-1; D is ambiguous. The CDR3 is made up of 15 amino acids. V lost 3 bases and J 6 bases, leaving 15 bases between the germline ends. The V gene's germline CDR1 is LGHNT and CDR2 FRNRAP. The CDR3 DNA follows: TGTGCTAGTGGTTTCGGAGTACCGGTTACCAATGAGCAGTTCTTC. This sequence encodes CASGFGVPVTNEQFF. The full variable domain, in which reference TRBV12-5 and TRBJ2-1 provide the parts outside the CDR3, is DARVTQTPRHKVTEMGQEVTMRCQPILGHNTVFWYRQTMMQGLELLAYFRNRAPLDDSGMPKDRFSAEMPDATLATLKIQPSEPRDSAVYFCASGFGVPVTNEQFFGPGTRLTVL.

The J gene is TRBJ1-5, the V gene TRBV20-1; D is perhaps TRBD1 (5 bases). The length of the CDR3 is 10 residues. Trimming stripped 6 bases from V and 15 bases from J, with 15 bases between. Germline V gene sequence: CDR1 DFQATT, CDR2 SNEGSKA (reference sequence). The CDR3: CSAGDVAGHF. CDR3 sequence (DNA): TGCAGTGCGGGGGACGTAGCGGGGCATTTT.

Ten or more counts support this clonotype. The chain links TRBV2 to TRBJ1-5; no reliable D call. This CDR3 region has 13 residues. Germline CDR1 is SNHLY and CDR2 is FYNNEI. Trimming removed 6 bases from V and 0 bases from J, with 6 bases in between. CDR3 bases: TGTGCCAGCAGGGGTTTTAGCAATCAGCCCCAGCATTTT. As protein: CASRGFSNQPQHF.